One and the same sample provided the 10 T cell receptor beta chains below, sequenced in a study of graft-versus-host responses after intestinal transplantation. The antigens for these receptors are not known. Using immunoSEQ multiplex PCR, the repertoire was profiled, and TCRdb retains in-frame clones only, with some absent. Among around 100,000 clones listed, more than 85% were seen once. Here the sequenced sample was unstimulated CD4+ T cells sorted from spleen or lymph node cells, taken before transplant. Receptors originate from a human donor who was the organ donor for an intestinal transplant.

CDR3 amino acids: CASRRDRGNTEAFF. The CDR3 nucleotides read TGTGCCAGCAGAAGGGACAGAGGGAACACTGAAGCTTTCTTT. The chain couples TRBV2 to TRBJ1-1, with TRBD1 matching over 7 bases. V dropped 6 bases and J dropped 1; count of bases not matched to a gene: 5. The CDR3 spans 14 residues. Per the germline V gene, CDR1 is SNHLY and CDR2 is FYNNEI.

Only one count was recorded for this clone. The V gene is TRBV5-4, the J gene TRBJ1-2; 7 positions agree with TRBD1. Germline loops: CDR1 SGHNT, CDR2 YYREEE (reference sequence). The CDR3 contains 13 residues. V was pared by 4 bases and J by 3 bases, with 3 bases of the junction left unmatched. The CDR3, as DNA: TGTGCCAGCAGCCCTACAGGGGACTATGGCTACACCTTC. This encodes CASSPTGDYGYTF.

The chain joins TRBV11-2 to TRBJ2-1; D not certain. The CDR3 spans 15 residues. Germline loops: CDR1 SGHAT, CDR2 FQNNGV. Trimming shortened V by 5 bases and J by 1 base, and 12 bases separated the two germline ends. CDR3 amino acids: CASSPQPGSYNEQFF. CDR3 DNA sequence: TGTGCCAGCAGCCCCCAGCCCGGGTCCTACAATGAGCAGTTCTTC.

V is TRBV5-1 and J is TRBJ2-7, with D perhaps TRBD1 (6 bases). CDR3 size: 14 residues. Trimming cost V 4 bases and J 3 bases, with 14 bases left between them. From germline, CDR1 is SGHRS and CDR2 YFSETQ. CDR3 nucleotides: TGCGCCAGCAGCCCCGCCCAACAGGGCTACGAGCAGTACTTC. Its protein product is CASSPAQQGYEQYF.

This sequence joins TRBV19 and TRBJ2-5, with TRBD2 identical over 9 bases. Trimming at V came to 6 bases and at J to 5 bases, leaving 22 bases not matched to a gene. Per the germline V gene, CDR1 is LNHDA and CDR2 is SQIVND (reference sequence). The CDR3 consists of 19 residues. DNA of the CDR3: TGTGCCAGTAGCGTGGGGAGGAGTGGCGGGGGGGCTGGTCGGGAGACCCAGTACTTC. Protein: CASSVGRSGGGAGRETQYF.

This clone is a singleton in its sample. Sequence at one end of the junction differs from germline and may be a read error. The chain links TRBV30 to TRBJ1-6; TRBD1 aligns across 8 bases. Germline-derived CDR1 and CDR2 are GTSNPN and SVGIG (reference sequence). This CDR3 is built from 13 residues. CDR3 DNA sequence: TGTGCCGGGAGTGCAGGGGGCACCACACCCCTCCACTTT. It translates to CAGSAGGTTPLHF.

This sequence joins TRBV29-1 and TRBJ1-2; D uncertain. Germline CDR1 is SQVTM and CDR2 is ANQGSEA. Trimming stripped 0 bases from V and 8 bases from J, with 16 bases between. The length of the CDR3 is 14 residues. CDR3 bases: TGCAGCGTTGAAGATCTGGGTGAAACGCGAGGCTACACCTTC. This codes for CSVEDLGETRGYTF.

This clone has just a few counts. The chain recombines TRBV7-8 with TRBJ2-1, with D perhaps matching TRBD1 (6 bases). The V gene lost 0 bases and the J gene lost 6 bases, with 6 bases spanning the gap. This CDR3 contains 13 residues. The germline CDR1 and CDR2 sequences are SGHVS and FQNEAQ. In DNA form, the CDR3 reads TGTGCCAGCAGCTTAGCGGGGGCCAATGAGCAGTTCTTC. It encodes CASSLAGANEQFF.

The chain is built from TRBV5-1 and TRBJ2-3; 7 bases match TRBD1. The CDR3 has 17 residues. Germline loops: CDR1 SGHRS, CDR2 YFSETQ. Unmatched junction bases numbered 12, after V lost 5 bases and J lost 0 bases. CDR3 region: CASRLNRGSFSTDTQYF. CDR3 sequence (DNA): TGCGCCAGCAGACTGAACAGGGGTAGTTTTAGCACAGATACGCAGTATTTT.

With respect to this clone: An end of the junction differs from the germline gene, which may be a read error. Other nucleotide sequences from this sample produce the same CDR3. The rearrangement links TRBV6-5 to TRBJ2-7, with a possible D match to TRBD1 (5 bases). Germline V gives CDR1 MNHEY, CDR2 SVGAGI. There are 14 residues in the CDR3. The CDR3 DNA follows: TGTGCCAGCAGTCGCGACAGCAGTTCCTACGAGCAATACTTC. Protein product: CASSRDSSSYEQYF.